This is a list of T cell receptor beta chains from one sample in a study of shared clonotypes between healthy human individuals. TCRdb keeps only in-frame clones here, not all; method: immunoSEQ multiplex PCR. In the table there are some 600,000 clones, around 96% of which are singletons. The sample comprised naive CD8+ T cells sorted from blood. These receptors were obtained from a woman in her 30s in good health. The CDR3 runs from the conserved cysteine through the conserved F or W. D genes are given only for firm matches. Clone size is stated in some rows and not others, as once, few, many or a class when expanded.

TRBD1 TRBJ1-5 NA TRBV19 CASSSKDRGHQPQHF TGTGCCAGTAGTAGTAAGGACAGGGGGCATCAGCCCCAGCATTTT
TRBD2 TRBJ2-7 NA TRBV29-1 CSVVGTSGSLGTYEQYF TGCAGCGTTGTGGGGACTAGCGGGAGCCTCGGGACCTACGAGCAGTACTTC
NA TRBJ2-1 once TRBV15 CATSRLGMESYNEQFF TGTGCCACCAGCCGGCTAGGGATGGAGTCCTACAATGAGCAGTTCTTC
TRBD2 TRBJ2-3 once TRBV19 CASSIFRTSGYTHTDTQYF TGTGCCAGTAGTATCTTTCGGACTAGCGGGTATACCCACACAGATACGCAGTATTTT
NA TRBJ1-6 NA TRBV28 CASSPNYYNSPLHF TGTGCCAGCAGTCCAAACTACTATAATTCACCCCTCCACTTT
TRBD2 TRBJ2-2 NA TRBV2 CASSESSGSFNGELFF TGTGCCAGCAGTGAATCTAGCGGGAGTTTTAACGGGGAGCTGTTTTTT
TRBD2 TRBJ2-5 NA TRBV5-6 CASSLGGLAVQETQYF TGTGCCAGCAGCTTGGGAGGACTAGCGGTACAAGAGACCCAGTACTTC
NA TRBJ1-5 NA TRBV19 CASSIRDYNQPQHF TGTGCCAGTAGTATCAGGGATTACAATCAGCCCCAGCATTTT
NA TRBJ1-5 NA TRBV30 CAWSVHSNQPQHF TGTGCCTGGAGTGTACATAGCAATCAGCCCCAGCATTTT
NA TRBJ2-5 NA TRBV5-6 CASSSISLETQYF TGTGCCAGCAGTTCGATTTCTTTAGAGACCCAGTACTTC
NA TRBJ2-5 NA TRBV13 CASSRRGHTQETQYF TGTGCCAGCAGCAGAAGAGGACATACCCAAGAGACCCAGTACTTC
NA TRBJ2-7 NA TRBV5-1 CASSSYPDSTYEQYF TGCGCCAGCAGCTCGTACCCCGACAGTACCTACGAGCAGTACTTC
NA TRBJ1-1 NA TRBV6-1 CASSEAAGNTEAFF TGTGCCAGCAGTGAAGCCGCGGGGAACACTGAAGCTTTCTTT
TRBD1 TRBJ2-4 NA TRBV2 CASTLTGYDKNIQYF TGTGCCAGCACTCTGACAGGGTATGACAAAAACATTCAGTACTTC
NA TRBJ2-1 once TRBV7-9 CASSEAGPPSYNEQFF TGTGCCAGCAGTGAGGCGGGGCCCCCCTCCTACAATGAGCAGTTCTTC
NA TRBJ1-2 NA TRBV13 CASSLGIVLDYGYTF TGTGCCAGCAGCTTAGGCATTGTATTGGACTATGGCTACACCTTC
NA TRBJ2-3 NA TRBV13 CASSPKGGGSTDTQYF TGTGCCAGCAGCCCCAAGGGCGGAGGAAGCACAGATACGCAGTATTTT
TRBD1 TRBJ2-1 NA TRBV27 CASRTGGKEQFF TGTGCCAGCAGGACAGGGGGAAAAGAGCAGTTCTTC
TRBD2 TRBJ2-7 NA TRBV5-1 CASSRGLALLGDRSSYEQYF TGCGCCAGCAGCCGAGGACTAGCGTTACTTGGGGATCGAAGCTCCTACGAGCAGTACTTC
NA TRBJ1-2 NA TRBV28 CASSSIPRGGAIYGYTF TGTGCCAGCAGCTCGATCCCTCGGGGTGGGGCTATCTATGGCTACACCTTC
NA TRBJ1-2 NA TRBV11-3 CASSLDPEKNANYGYTF TGTGCCAGCAGCTTAGATCCGGAGAAGAACGCTAACTATGGCTACACCTTC
NA TRBJ2-1 NA TRBV11-2 CASSFLMGGYNEQFF TGTGCCAGCAGCTTTCTAATGGGGGGATACAATGAGCAGTTCTTC
NA TRBJ2-1 NA TRBV27 CASSFRGTGDEQFF TGTGCCAGCAGTTTCAGGGGAACGGGGGATGAGCAGTTCTTC
TRBD1 TRBJ2-7 NA TRBV5-4 CASSFGQGARQYF TGTGCCAGCAGCTTCGGACAGGGGGCCCGGCAGTACTTC
NA TRBJ1-2 NA TRBV27 CASSFLSRQFNYGYTF TGTGCCAGCAGCTTTCTTTCGAGACAGTTTAACTATGGCTACACCTTC
NA TRBJ2-2 NA TRBV5-4 CASSLGTDTGELFF TGTGCCAGCAGCTTGGGGACGGACACCGGGGAGCTGTTTTTT
NA TRBJ2-7 NA TRBV13 CASSTSSGLFSYEQYF TGTGCCAGCAGCACATCCTCGGGACTCTTCTCCTACGAGCAGTACTTC
NA TRBJ1-1 NA TRBV2 CASSGTRMGGIMNTEAFF TGTGCCAGCTCCGGGACCCGCATGGGGGGCATCATGAACACTGAAGCTTTCTTT
NA TRBJ2-1 NA TRBV27 CASRVGGYNEQFF TGTGCCAGCAGGGTCGGCGGATACAATGAGCAGTTCTTC
NA TRBJ2-7 once TRBV11-2 CASSRPAYEQYF TGTGCCAGCAGCCGTCCGGCGTACGAGCAGTACTTC
NA TRBJ1-1 NA TRBV5-1 CASSLGGSRLNTEAFF TGCGCCAGCAGCTTGGGGGGTTCGCGGTTGAACACTGAAGCTTTCTTT
NA TRBJ1-2 NA TRBV2 CASIDRHWVNGYTF TGTGCCAGCATAGACCGGCATTGGGTGAACGGCTACACCTTC
TRBD1 TRBJ2-5 NA TRBV6-5 CASTIGQGSSETQYF TGTGCCAGCACCATCGGACAGGGTAGTTCGGAGACCCAGTACTTC
TRBD1 TRBJ2-7 NA TRBV15 CATSTGQGGYEQYF TGTGCCACCAGCACGGGACAGGGTGGTTACGAGCAGTACTTC
NA TRBJ2-7 NA TRBV9 CASSTRQGGEQYF TGTGCCAGCAGCACAAGACAGGGAGGCGAGCAGTACTTC
TRBD1 TRBJ1-1 NA TRBV11-2 CASRTTKIGDRGRGTEAFF TGTGCCAGCAGAACAACGAAGATCGGGGACAGAGGCAGAGGCACTGAAGCTTTCTTT
TRBD1 TRBJ1-5 NA TRBV19 CASSIRDRAQPQHF TGTGCCAGTAGTATCCGGGACAGGGCGCAGCCCCAGCATTTT
NA TRBJ2-7 NA TRBV15 CATSWARGAYEQYF TGTGCCACCAGCTGGGCTAGAGGAGCCTACGAGCAGTACTTC
NA TRBJ1-4 NA TRBV19 CASSSWDRAFNEKLFF TGTGCCAGTAGTAGTTGGGATAGGGCGTTCAATGAAAAACTGTTTTTT
NA TRBJ2-7 few TRBV9 CASSVEPLIGEQYF TGTGCCAGCAGCGTAGAACCCCTAATCGGCGAGCAGTACTTC
NA TRBJ1-1 NA TRBV6-5 CASSYREGNTEAFF TGTGCCAGCAGTTACCGAGAGGGAAACACTGAAGCTTTCTTT